The TCR beta chain under discussion was sequenced for a study of T cell changes during pregnancy in multiple sclerosis. Some clones are missing from TCRdb's copy, which holds only in-frame ones; the method was immunoSEQ multiplex PCR. Among around 57,000 clones listed, about 90% were seen once. Germline CDR1 and CDR2: SGHRS and YFSETQ. V lost 0 bases and J lost 2, with 11 bases in between. The CDR3 runs to 15 residues. This material consisted of peripheral blood, taken in the third trimester of pregnancy. This receptor was taken from a female donor in good health, enrolled as a control in a pregnancy study. The chain employs TRBV5-1 and TRBJ2-5, with TRBD1 as a possible D gene (6 bases). The CDR3 nucleotides are TGCGCCAGCAGCTTGGGCGTCAGGGGACAAGAGACCCAGTACTTC. Translation gives CASSLGVRGQETQYF.